These T cell receptor beta chains were read from a single sample in a study of T cell changes during pregnancy in multiple sclerosis. Sequenced by immunoSEQ multiplex PCR; TCRdb stores in-frame clones only, minus some. The table lists approximately 93,000 clones, approximately 90% of them singletons, with around 1.8% in the top ten. The material was peripheral blood, obtained in the first trimester of pregnancy. Receptor source: a female donor in good health, enrolled as a control in a pregnancy study. Each CDR3 is given with its conserved first and last residue. D genes are given only for firm matches. The size field is filled for only some rows; it gives once, few, many or a size class.

NA	14	NA	TRBJ1-1	TRBV6-7	TGTGCCAGCAGTTACTTTCAGACAAACACTGAAGCTTTCTTT	CASSYFQTNTEAFF
NA	17	NA	TRBJ1-3	TRBV5-1	TGCGCCAGCAGCCTGGAACGGGGGGGAGGTTCTGGAAACACCATATATTTT	CASSLERGGGSGNTIYF
NA	14	NA	TRBJ2-3	TRBV5-1	TGCGCCAGCAAGGGAAACAGGACCACAGATACGCAGTATTTT	CASKGNRTTDTQYF
NA	11	NA	TRBJ1-1	TRBV27	TGTGCCACCTACTACGGGATTGAAGCTTTCTTT	CATYYGIEAFF
NA	15	NA	TRBJ1-2	TRBV28	TGTGCCAGCAGTTTAAGGGCAGACAGAGACTATGGCTACACCTTC	CASSLRADRDYGYTF
NA	13	NA	TRBJ2-3	TRBV2	TGTGCCAGCGAGGACAGATCCACAGATACGCAGTATTTT	CASEDRSTDTQYF
NA	13	NA	TRBJ1-1	TRBV27	TGTGCCAGCAGTATCAGGGAGAACACTGAAGCTTTCTTT	CASSIRENTEAFF
NA	14	NA	TRBJ1-2	TRBV2	TGTGCCAGCCAGGGGCTCCCCGCTAACTATGGCTACACCTTC	CASQGLPANYGYTF
NA	14	NA	TRBJ2-7	TRBV18	TGTGCCAGCTCACCCGACTCCAGGGCCTACGAGCAGTACTTC	CASSPDSRAYEQYF
few	13	NA	TRBJ1-6	TRBV25-1	TGTGCCAGCGGTCGAAGTGGCAGTTCACCCCTCCACTTT	CASGRSGSSPLHF
NA	16	TRBD2	TRBJ2-3	TRBV13	TGTGCCAGCAGCTTAACTTGGCTAGCGGGCACAGATACGCAGTATTTT	CASSLTWLAGTDTQYF
once	14	TRBD2	TRBJ2-1	TRBV6-6	TGTGCCAGCAGGCTAGCGGGGGAATACAATGAGCAGTTCTTC	CASRLAGEYNEQFF
few	15	NA	TRBJ1-6	TRBV7-2	TGTGCCAGCAGCCTTTTTAAGGGGGATAATTCACCCCTCCACTTT	CASSLFKGDNSPLHF
NA	13	TRBD1	TRBJ1-3	TRBV2	TGTGCCAGCAGTGAAGACAGGGGGTTCCCCATATATTTT	CASSEDRGFPIYF
NA	13	NA	TRBJ1-1	TRBV7-9	TGTGCCAGCAGCCCGGGATCTTCCACTGAAGCTTTCTTT	CASSPGSSTEAFF
NA	13	NA	TRBJ2-1	TRBV9	TGTGCCAGCAGCGTAGTCGGCGGTCGAGAGCAGTTCTTC	CASSVVGGREQFF
once	15	NA	TRBJ2-2	TRBV5-1	TGCGCCAGCAGCTGGGGGACTGTGAACACCGGGGAGCTGTTTTTT	CASSWGTVNTGELFF
few	15	TRBD1	TRBJ1-4	TRBV5-6	TGTGCCAGCAGCTACCGGACAGGGGTGGGGGAAAAACTGTTTTTT	CASSYRTGVGEKLFF
once	15	TRBD1	TRBJ1-4	TRBV7-8	TGTGCCAGCAGCTTACCGGGACAGGGTGGCGAAAAACTGTTTTTT	CASSLPGQGGEKLFF
NA	18	NA	TRBJ1-4	TRBV7-9	TGTGCCAGCAGCTTAGCGCTAGAAGGAAGCTCAACTAATGAAAAACTGTTTTTT	CASSLALEGSSTNEKLFF
NA	14	TRBD2	TRBJ2-5	TRBV28	TGTGCCAGCAGTTTAGCGGGGGGGCGAGAGACCCAGTACTTC	CASSLAGGRETQYF
NA	16	NA	TRBJ2-2	TRBV7-2	TGTGCCAGCAGCATCGGGACTCTCCGGAACACCGGGGAGCTGTTTTTT	CASSIGTLRNTGELFF
NA	15	TRBD1	TRBJ1-2	TRBV9	TGTGCCAGCAGCCCGGAGACAGGGGGCAACTATGGCTACACCTTC	CASSPETGGNYGYTF
once	15	TRBD2	TRBJ2-5	TRBV5-4	TGTGCCAGCAACCCGTCGATGGGGGGGCAAGAGACCCAGTACTTC	CASNPSMGGQETQYF
NA	16	TRBD1	TRBJ1-4	TRBV5-1	TGCGCCAGCAGCTTACAGGGGGCGCGGGGTAATGAAAAACTGTTTTTT	CASSLQGARGNEKLFF
NA	11	NA	TRBJ1-6	TRBV15	TGTGCCACCAGCGGCAATTCACCCCTCCACTTT	CATSGNSPLHF
NA	17	TRBD1	TRBJ2-1	TRBV11-2	TGTGCCAGCAGCGACACCAGTGGACAGGGGCACTACAATGAGCAGTTCTTC	CASSDTSGQGHYNEQFF
NA	15	TRBD1	TRBJ1-3	TRBV9	TGTGCCAGCAGCGGACAGGGATTCGCTGGAAACACCATATATTTT	CASSGQGFAGNTIYF
once	16	TRBD1	TRBJ1-3	TRBV4-1	TGCGCCAGCAGCCAAAACGACAGGGCCTTTGGAAACACCATATATTTT	CASSQNDRAFGNTIYF
NA	12	NA	TRBJ1-2	TRBV27	TGTGCCAGCGGGAGAGGGATCTATGGCTACACCTTC	CASGRGIYGYTF
NA	16	TRBD2	TRBJ2-1	TRBV2	TGTGCCAGCAGGGCCCCTATAGAGCGGGGGTACAATGAGCAGTTCTTC	CASRAPIERGYNEQFF
NA	15	TRBD2	TRBJ2-3	TRBV5-4	TGTGCCAGCAGCTCTAGCGGGGCCTTCACAGATACGCAGTATTTT	CASSSSGAFTDTQYF
NA	11	NA	TRBJ1-2	TRBV11-2	TGTGCCAGCAGCCGTAACTATGGCTACACCTTC	CASSRNYGYTF
once	12	NA	TRBJ2-5	TRBV5-1	TGCGCCAGCAGCTCGGTTCGAGAGACCCAGTACTTC	CASSSVRETQYF
NA	13	TRBD1	TRBJ1-2	TRBV5-1	TGCGCCAGCAGCTTTGACAGGGGGCAAGGCTACACCTTC	CASSFDRGQGYTF
NA	14	TRBD1	TRBJ2-5	TRBV27	TGTGCCAGCACCAGGACAGGGCTTTGGGAGACCCAGTACTTC	CASTRTGLWETQYF
NA	14	NA	TRBJ1-1	TRBV7-2	TGTGCCAGCAGCTTAGGCCACACGAACACTGAAGCTTTCTTT	CASSLGHTNTEAFF
NA	13	NA	TRBJ2-7	TRBV5-6	TGTGCCAGCAGCACGAGACAGGTGTACGAGCAGTACTTC	CASSTRQVYEQYF
NA	19	TRBD1	TRBJ1-6	TRBV4-1	TGCGCCAGCAGCCAAGATCTTCAAGGGACAGGGGGGATAAATTCACCCCTCCACTTT	CASSQDLQGTGGINSPLHF
NA	13	NA	TRBJ1-1	TRBV7-9	TGTGCCAGCAGCTCATACGAGTACACTGAAGCTTTCTTT	CASSSYEYTEAFF
NA	12	TRBD2	TRBJ2-7	TRBV10-3	TGTGCCATCAGTGGTAACGGACTAGGGCAGTACTTC	CAISGNGLGQYF
NA	16	TRBD1	TRBJ2-5	TRBV10-3	TGTGCCATCAGTGAGCGCGACAGGGGCCGCCAGGAGACCCAGTACTTC	CAISERDRGRQETQYF
NA	18	TRBD1	TRBJ2-5	TRBV27	TGTGCCAGCAGTTTATATCGGCTGACAGGGGGCGCGGGAGAGACCCAGTACTTC	CASSLYRLTGGAGETQYF
NA	15	TRBD1	TRBJ1-5	TRBV4-1	TGCGCCAGCAGCCAGGTGGGACAGGATCATCACCCCCAGCATTTT	CASSQVGQDHHPQHF
few	14	NA	TRBJ1-3	TRBV19	TGTGCCAGTAGTATGCGAACAGCTGGAAACACCATATATTTT	CASSMRTAGNTIYF
NA	16	NA	TRBJ2-7	TRBV7-2	TGTGCCAGCAGCTTGGGTCGAGGGCGACCTACCTACGAGCAGTACTTC	CASSLGRGRPTYEQYF
NA	15	NA	TRBJ2-1	TRBV7-3	TGTGCCAGCAGCCCCACGGTTGAGGGCTACAATGAGCAGTTCTTC	CASSPTVEGYNEQFF